This TCR beta chain stems from a study of T cells in Graves' hyperthyroidism and ophthalmopathy. There are many counts of this clonotype. Its cognate antigen is unknown. It was uncontrolled infection, other autoimmune disease, pregnancy or lactation that excluded patients. Study-level results: Most clonotypes expanded in the thyroid (above 0.001) were also present in blood.

RNA transcripts were the template for amplifying TCR beta CDR3 regions. Carried out on the TCR CDR3, a first-round RT-PCR used the HTBI primer set. TCRdb fed the multiplex PCR reads into MiXCR, producing one record per CDR3 protein. The profile shows around 620,000 distinct CDR3 sequences, about half of them singletons. Sequencing was performed on peripheral blood or thyroid tissue (not recorded which). This clonotype originated in an adult woman with Graves' disease, either hyperthyroidism or ophthalmopathy (not recorded which).

This CDR3 reads CASSQVLAEFYEQYF. The CDR3 region has the DNA TGTGCCAGCAGCCAGGTTCTAGCGGAGTTCTACGAGCAGTACTTC. This chain links TRBV14 with TRBJ2-7; 7 positions agree with TRBD2. The V segment lost 3 bases and the J segment 3 bases; nucleotides outside the gene matches: 8. CDR3 length: 15 residues. Germline assignment: CDR1 SGHDN and CDR2 FVKESK.